The T cell receptor (beta chain) under discussion was sequenced for a study of T cell responses to AZD1222 COVID-19 vaccine. The study's findings and limits: Rises in breadth and depth of Spike-specific TCRs came after two AZD1222 doses. Donors, mostly white British, included more females; clonal diversity was possibly underestimated. Reportedly, nearly half of unique spike TCRs recognized epitopes outside B.1.351/B.1.1.7 mutations.

For this clone: Antigen: not known.

Libraries were prepared by immunoSEQ multiplex PCR; TCRdb keeps only in-frame clonotypes and omits some of them. The sample contains fewer than 200,000 clones, over 85% of which appear only once. CDR3 size: 12 residues. Trimming removed 1 base from V and 9 bases from J, with 7 bases in between. The material sequenced was peripheral blood, taken on day 0 of AZD1222 vaccination. This receptor was taken from an adult in good health. The V gene is TRBV12-3 or TRBV12-4, the J gene TRBJ1-5; no reliable D call. The CDR3, as DNA: TGTGCCAGCAGTTTAGGGGCGGGGCCCCAGCATTTT. This gives the protein CASSLGAGPQHF.